Below, one TCR beta chain is given with its context. The antigen is unknown. This entry is derived from a study of CD8+ T cells in alopecia areata. Study information: Treatment of the treated patients consisted of oral tofacitinib, 5 to 10 mg twice daily. Whole-study results and caveats: Higher clonality was seen in lesional scalp than in normal scalp, especially in alopecia totalis/universalis. Patients shared TCRs less clearly than mice did, possibly for HLA-related reasons.

Sequencing relied on a cDNA template that was reverse transcribed from extracted RNA. Only in-frame clones appear in the TCRdb table, and some are missing; sequencing was by immunoSEQ multiplex PCR. Here the sample spans about 180,000 clones, approximately 70% being singletons. V lost 4 bases to trimming and J lost 9 bases, with 10 bases between them. The CDR3 runs to 13 residues. Germline-derived CDR1 and CDR2 are SEHNR and FQNEAQ (reference sequence). The source material was CD8+ T cells sorted from blood, sampled at week 0. This TCR was recovered from a human donor with alopecia areata. This sequence joins TRBV7-9 and TRBJ1-6, with no clear D. The CDR3 nucleotides read TGTGCCAGCAGCTCCTCGGGAGGTTCACCCCTCCACTTT. Its translation: CASSSSGGSPLHF. Using reference TRBV7-9 and TRBJ1-6 for the parts outside the CDR3, the full variable domain is DTGVSQNPRHKITKRGQNVTFRCDPISEHNRLYWYRQTLGQGPEFLTYFQNEAQLEKSRLLSDRFSAERPKGSFSTLEIQRTEQGDSAMYLCASSSSGGSPLHFGNGTRLTVT.